This entry concerns a single TCR beta chain. The antigen is unknown. The entry originates in a study of T-cell memory formation after mild COVID-19. Study in general: TCR clusters were mostly donor specific.

Whole-study findings and limits: Clones contracting over day 15 to 85 were CD4/CD8 balanced, with later expanders leaning CD4+. Pre-infection memory harbored some responding clones, suggesting cross-reactive memory joined.

5'RACE, which relied on constant-segment primers, yielded TCR alpha and TCR beta cDNA libraries carrying sample barcodes and UMIs. TCRdb used MiXCR to reprocess the 5' RACE reads, holding one entry per CDR3 protein. The sample shows around 430,000 distinct CDR3 sequences, approximately 15% of them seen only once. The CDR3 totals 16 residues. V lost 0 bases and J 0 bases, leaving 10 bases between the germline ends. Germline CDR1 is MGHRA and CDR2 is YSYEKL. The sequenced material came from PBMCs or a T cell subset sorted from them (not recorded which). V gene TRBV4-1 combines with J gene TRBJ2-3; perhaps TRBD2 as D (6 bases). The clonotype was recovered from a man in his late teens or twenties who had mild COVID-19 (a few samples of this study predate the infection). Cell type and time point are not known. The CDR3 sequence is CASSQDPGVSTDTQYF. The CDR3 DNA sequence: TGCGCCAGCAGCCAAGATCCGGGAGTGAGCACAGATACGCAGTATTTT.